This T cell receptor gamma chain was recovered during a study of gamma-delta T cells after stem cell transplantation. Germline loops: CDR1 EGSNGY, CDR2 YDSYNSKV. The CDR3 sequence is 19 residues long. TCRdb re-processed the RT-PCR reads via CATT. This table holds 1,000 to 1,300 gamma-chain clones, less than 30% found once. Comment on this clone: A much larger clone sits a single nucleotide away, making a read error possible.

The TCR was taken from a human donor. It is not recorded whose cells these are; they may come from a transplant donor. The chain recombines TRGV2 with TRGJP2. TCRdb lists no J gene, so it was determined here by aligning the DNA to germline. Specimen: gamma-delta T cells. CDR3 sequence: CATWDGPLFSYSGDWIKTF. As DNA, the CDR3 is TGTGCCACCTGGGACGGGCCCTTATTTAGTTATAGTGGTGATTGGATCAAGACGTTT.